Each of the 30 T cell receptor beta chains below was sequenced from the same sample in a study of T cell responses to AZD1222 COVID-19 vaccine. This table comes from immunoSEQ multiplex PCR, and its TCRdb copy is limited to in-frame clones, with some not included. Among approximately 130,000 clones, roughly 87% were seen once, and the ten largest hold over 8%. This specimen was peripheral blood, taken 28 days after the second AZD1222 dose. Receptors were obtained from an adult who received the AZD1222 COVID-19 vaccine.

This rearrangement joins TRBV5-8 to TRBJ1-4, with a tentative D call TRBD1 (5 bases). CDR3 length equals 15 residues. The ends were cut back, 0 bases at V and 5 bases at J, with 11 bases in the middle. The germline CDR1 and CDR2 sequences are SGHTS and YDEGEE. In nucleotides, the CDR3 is TGTGCCAGCAGCTTGGTGGAAAGGGGCAATGAAAAACTGTTTTTT. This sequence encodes CASSLVERGNEKLFF.

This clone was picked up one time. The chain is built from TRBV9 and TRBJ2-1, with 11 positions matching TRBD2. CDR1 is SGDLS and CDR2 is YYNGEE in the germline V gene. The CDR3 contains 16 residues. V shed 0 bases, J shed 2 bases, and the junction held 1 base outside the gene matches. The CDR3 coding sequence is TGTGCCAGCAGCGTAGGACTAGCGGGAACCTACAATGAGCAGTTCTTC. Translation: CASSVGLAGTYNEQFF.

The CDR3 is CASSSGNSPLHF. CDR3 nucleotide sequence: TGTGCCAGCAGCTCCGGTAATTCACCCCTCCACTTT. The rearrangement uses TRBV7-9 and TRBJ1-6; D not certain. The V and J ends lost 4 bases and 6 bases respectively, with 4 bases between them. The CDR3 is made up of 12 amino acids. Germline CDR1 is SEHNR and CDR2 is FQNEAQ (reference sequence).

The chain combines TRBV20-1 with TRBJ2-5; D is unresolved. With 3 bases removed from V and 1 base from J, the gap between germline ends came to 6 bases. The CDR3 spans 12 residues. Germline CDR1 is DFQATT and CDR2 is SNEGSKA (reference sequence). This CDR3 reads CSASWGQETQYF. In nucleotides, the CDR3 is TGCAGTGCTAGTTGGGGCCAAGAGACCCAGTACTTC.

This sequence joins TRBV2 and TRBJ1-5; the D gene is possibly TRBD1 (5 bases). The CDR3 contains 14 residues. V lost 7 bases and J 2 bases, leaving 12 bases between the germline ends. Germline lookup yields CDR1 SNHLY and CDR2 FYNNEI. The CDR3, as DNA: TGTGCCAGCACTGTCCAGGGAGGCAATCAGCCCCAGCATTTT. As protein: CASTVQGGNQPQHF. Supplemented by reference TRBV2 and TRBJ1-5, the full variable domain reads EPEVTQTPSHQVTQMGQEVILRCVPISNHLYFYWYRQILGQKVEFLVSFYNNEISEKSEIFDDQFSVERPDGSNFTLKIRSTKLEDSAMYFCASTVQGGNQPQHFGDGTRLSIL.

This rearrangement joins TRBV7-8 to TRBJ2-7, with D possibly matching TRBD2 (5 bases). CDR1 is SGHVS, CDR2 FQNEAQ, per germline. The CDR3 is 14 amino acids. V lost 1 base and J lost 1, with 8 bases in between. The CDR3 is CASSLESGSYEQYF. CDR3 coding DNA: TGTGCCAGCAGCTTAGAGTCGGGGTCCTACGAGCAGTACTTC.

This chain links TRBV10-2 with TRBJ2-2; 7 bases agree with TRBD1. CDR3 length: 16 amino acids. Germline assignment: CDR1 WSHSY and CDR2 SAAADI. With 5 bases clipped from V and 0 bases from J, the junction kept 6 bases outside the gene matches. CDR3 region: CASSRGTDSNTGELFF. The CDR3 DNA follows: TGCGCCAGCAGTAGGGGGACAGATTCGAACACCGGGGAGCTGTTTTTT.

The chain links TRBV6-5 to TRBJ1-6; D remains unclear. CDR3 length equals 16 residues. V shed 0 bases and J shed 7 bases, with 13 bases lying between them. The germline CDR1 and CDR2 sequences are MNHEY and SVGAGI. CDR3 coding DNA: TGTGCCAGCAGTTACTCGACGTACCCAGCCAATTCACCCCTCCACTTT. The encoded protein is CASSYSTYPANSPLHF.

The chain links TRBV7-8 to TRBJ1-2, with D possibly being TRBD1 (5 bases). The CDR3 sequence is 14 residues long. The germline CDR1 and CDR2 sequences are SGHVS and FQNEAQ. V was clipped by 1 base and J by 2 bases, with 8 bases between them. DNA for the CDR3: TGTGCCAGCAGCTTAGAGGGACTGAACTATGGCTACACCTTC. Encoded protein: CASSLEGLNYGYTF.

The CDR3 DNA follows: TGTGCCAGCAGTTTATCCCCAGGGATATATGGCTACACCTTC. Translated, it gives CASSLSPGIYGYTF. The V call is TRBV28, the J call TRBJ1-2; possibly TRBD1 for D (5 bases). CDR3 size: 14 residues. Trimming stripped 1 base from V and 5 bases from J, with 11 bases between. Germline values: CDR1 MDHEN, CDR2 SYDVKM.

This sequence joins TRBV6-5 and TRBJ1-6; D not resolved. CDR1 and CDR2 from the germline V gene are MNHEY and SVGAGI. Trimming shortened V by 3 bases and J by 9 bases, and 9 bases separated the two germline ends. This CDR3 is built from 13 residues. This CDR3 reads CASSYGRLSPLHF. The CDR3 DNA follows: TGTGCCAGCAGTTATGGTCGGCTTTCACCCCTCCACTTT.

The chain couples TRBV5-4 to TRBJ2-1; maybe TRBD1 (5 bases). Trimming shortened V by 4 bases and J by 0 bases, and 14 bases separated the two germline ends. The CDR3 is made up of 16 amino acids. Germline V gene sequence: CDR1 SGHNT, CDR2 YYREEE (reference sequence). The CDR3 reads CASSTADKSSYNEQFF. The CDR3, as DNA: TGTGCCAGCAGCACCGCGGACAAGAGCTCCTACAATGAGCAGTTCTTC. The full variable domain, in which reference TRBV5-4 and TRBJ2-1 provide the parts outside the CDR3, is ETGVTQSPTHLIKTRGQQVTLRCSSQSGHNTVSWYQQALGQGPQFIFQYYREEENGRGNFPPRFSGLQFPNYSSELNVNALELDDSALYLCASSTADKSSYNEQFFGPGTRLTVL.

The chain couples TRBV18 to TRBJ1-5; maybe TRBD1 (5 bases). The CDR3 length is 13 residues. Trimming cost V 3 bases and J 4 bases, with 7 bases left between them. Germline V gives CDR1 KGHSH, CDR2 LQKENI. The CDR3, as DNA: TGTGCCAGCTCACCGTCAGGGAATCAGCCCCAGCATTTT. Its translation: CASSPSGNQPQHF.

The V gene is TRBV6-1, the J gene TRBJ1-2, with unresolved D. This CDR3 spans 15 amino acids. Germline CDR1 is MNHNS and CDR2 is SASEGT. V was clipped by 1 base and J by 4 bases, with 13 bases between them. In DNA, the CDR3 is TGTGCCAGCAGTGAAGGAAGTTACAGATTCTATGGCTACACCTTC. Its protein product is CASSEGSYRFYGYTF.

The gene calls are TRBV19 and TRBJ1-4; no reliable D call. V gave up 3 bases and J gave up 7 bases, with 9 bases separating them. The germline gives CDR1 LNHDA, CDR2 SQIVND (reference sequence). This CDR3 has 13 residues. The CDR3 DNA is TGTGCCAGTAGTATTGGGTCGGCTGAAAAACTGTTTTTT. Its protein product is CASSIGSAEKLFF.

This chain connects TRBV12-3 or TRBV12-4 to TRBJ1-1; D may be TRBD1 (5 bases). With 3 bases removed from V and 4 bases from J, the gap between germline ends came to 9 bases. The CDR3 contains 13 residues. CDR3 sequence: CASSLGGGTEAFF. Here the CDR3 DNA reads TGTGCCAGCAGTTTGGGGGGAGGCACTGAAGCTTTCTTT.

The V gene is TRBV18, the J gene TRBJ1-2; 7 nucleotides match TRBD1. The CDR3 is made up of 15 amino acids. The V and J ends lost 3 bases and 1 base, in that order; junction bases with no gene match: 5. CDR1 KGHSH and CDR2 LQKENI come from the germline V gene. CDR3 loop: CASSPTGQINYGYTF. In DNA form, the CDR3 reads TGTGCCAGCTCACCTACGGGACAGATTAACTATGGCTACACCTTC. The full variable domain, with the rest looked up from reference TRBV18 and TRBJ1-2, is NAGVMQNPRHLVRRRGQEARLRCSPMKGHSHVYWYRQLPEEGLKFMVYLQKENIIDESGMPKERFSAEFPKEGPSILRIQQVVRGDSAAYFCASSPTGQINYGYTFGSGTRLTVV.

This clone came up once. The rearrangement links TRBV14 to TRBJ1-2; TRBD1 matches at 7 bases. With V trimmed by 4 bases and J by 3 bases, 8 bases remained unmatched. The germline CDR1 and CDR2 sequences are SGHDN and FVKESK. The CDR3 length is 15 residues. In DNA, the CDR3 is TGTGCCAGCAGCCCGATCTGGGACAGTCACTATGGCTACACCTTC. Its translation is CASSPIWDSHYGYTF.

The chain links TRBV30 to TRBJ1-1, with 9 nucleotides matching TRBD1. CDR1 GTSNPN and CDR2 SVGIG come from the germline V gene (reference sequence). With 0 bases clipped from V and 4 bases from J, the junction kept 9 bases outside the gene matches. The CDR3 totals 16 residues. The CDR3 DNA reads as TGTGCCTGGAGTGTACCGTGGGGACAGGGACGCACTGAAGCTTTCTTT. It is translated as CAWSVPWGQGRTEAFF.

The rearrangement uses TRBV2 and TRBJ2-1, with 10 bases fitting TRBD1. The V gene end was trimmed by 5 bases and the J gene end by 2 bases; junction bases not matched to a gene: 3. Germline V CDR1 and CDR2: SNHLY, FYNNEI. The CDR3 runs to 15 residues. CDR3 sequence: CASSFDRGPYNEQFF. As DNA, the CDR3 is TGTGCCAGCAGTTTTGACAGGGGGCCCTACAATGAGCAGTTCTTC.

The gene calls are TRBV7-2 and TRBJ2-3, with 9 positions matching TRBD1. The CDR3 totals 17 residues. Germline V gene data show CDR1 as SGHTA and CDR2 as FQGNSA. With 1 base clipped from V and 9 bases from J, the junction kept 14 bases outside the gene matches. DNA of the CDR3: TGTGCCAGCAGCTTAGTAGGAGGGGGGACAGGGACGATCACGCAGTATTTT. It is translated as CASSLVGGGTGTITQYF.

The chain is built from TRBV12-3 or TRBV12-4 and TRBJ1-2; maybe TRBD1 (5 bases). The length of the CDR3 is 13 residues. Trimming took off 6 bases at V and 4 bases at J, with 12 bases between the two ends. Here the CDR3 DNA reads TGTGCCAGCAGGGGTGACAGCGTCTATGGCTACACCTTC. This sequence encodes CASRGDSVYGYTF.

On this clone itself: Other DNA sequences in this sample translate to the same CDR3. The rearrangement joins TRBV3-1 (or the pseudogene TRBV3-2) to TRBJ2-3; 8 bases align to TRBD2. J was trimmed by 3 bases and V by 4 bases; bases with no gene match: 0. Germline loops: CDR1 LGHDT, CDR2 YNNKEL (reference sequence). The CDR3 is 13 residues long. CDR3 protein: CASSLAGTDTQYF. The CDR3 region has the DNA TGTGCCAGCAGCCTAGCGGGGACAGATACGCAGTATTTT.

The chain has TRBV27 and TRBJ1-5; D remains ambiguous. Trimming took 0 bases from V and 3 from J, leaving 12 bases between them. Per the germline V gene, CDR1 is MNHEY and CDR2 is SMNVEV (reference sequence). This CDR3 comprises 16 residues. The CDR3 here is CASSLSSGDLNQPQHF. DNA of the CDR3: TGTGCCAGCAGTTTATCGAGCGGAGACCTCAATCAGCCCCAGCATTTT.

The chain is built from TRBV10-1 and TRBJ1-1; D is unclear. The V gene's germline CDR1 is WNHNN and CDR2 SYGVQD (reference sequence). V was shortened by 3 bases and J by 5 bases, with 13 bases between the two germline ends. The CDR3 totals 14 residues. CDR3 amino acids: CASSDTQGRTEAFF. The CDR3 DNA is TGCGCCAGCAGTGACACCCAAGGGAGGACTGAAGCTTTCTTT.

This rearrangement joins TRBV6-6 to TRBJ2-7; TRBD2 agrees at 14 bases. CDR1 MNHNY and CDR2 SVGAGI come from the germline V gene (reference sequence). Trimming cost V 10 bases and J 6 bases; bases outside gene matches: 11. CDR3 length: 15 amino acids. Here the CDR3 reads CATLPGLAGVGEQYF. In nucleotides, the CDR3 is TGTGCCACTTTGCCGGGACTAGCGGGAGTGGGCGAGCAGTACTTC.

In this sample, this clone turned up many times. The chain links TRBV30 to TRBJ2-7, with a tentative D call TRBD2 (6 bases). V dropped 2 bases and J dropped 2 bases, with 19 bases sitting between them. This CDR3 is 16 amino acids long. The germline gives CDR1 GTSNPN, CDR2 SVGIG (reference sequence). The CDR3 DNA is TGTGCCTGGAGTACCCTACGGGGACGGAGGGCCTACGAGCAGTACTTC. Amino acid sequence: CAWSTLRGRRAYEQYF.

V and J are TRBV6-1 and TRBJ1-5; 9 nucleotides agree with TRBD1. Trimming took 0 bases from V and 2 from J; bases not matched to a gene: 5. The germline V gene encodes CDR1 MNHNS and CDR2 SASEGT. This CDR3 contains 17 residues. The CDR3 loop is CASSEAVRTGGNQPQHF. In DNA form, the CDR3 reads TGTGCCAGCAGTGAAGCGGTGAGGACAGGGGGCAATCAGCCCCAGCATTTT.

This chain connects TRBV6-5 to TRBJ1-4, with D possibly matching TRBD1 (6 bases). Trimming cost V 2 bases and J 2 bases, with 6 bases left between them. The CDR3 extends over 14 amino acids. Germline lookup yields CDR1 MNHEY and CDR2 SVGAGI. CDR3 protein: CASSYQGTNEKLFF. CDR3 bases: TGTGCCAGCAGTTACCAGGGGACTAATGAAAAACTGTTTTTT.

The CDR3 nucleotides read TGTGCCAGCTCACCAGGGGCCAACACCTACGAGCAGTACTTC. It translates to CASSPGANTYEQYF. The chain has TRBV18 and TRBJ2-7; TRBD1 might be the D (5 bases). The CDR3 length is 14 residues. V was shortened by 2 bases and J by 2 bases, with 10 bases between the two germline ends. Germline loops: CDR1 KGHSH, CDR2 LQKENI.